Below are 26 T cell receptor beta chains sequenced from a single sample in a study of blood T cell repertoires in COVID-19. Sequencing was performed with immunoSEQ multiplex PCR; in TCRdb, only in-frame clones are kept and a portion is missing. The table lists about 270,000 clones, 85% to 90% of them singletons, with 4.1% in the top ten. The sequenced material came from PBMCs or T cells enriched from blood (not recorded which). These receptors originate from a woman in her thirties with acute COVID-19.

The V gene is TRBV28, the J gene TRBJ2-3, with TRBD2 matching over 9 bases. V lost 4 bases to trimming and J lost 1 base; unmatched junction nucleotides: 9. The CDR3 has 17 amino acids. Germline CDR1 is MDHEN and CDR2 is SYDVKM. Here the CDR3 DNA reads TGTGCCAGCAGTTCCACATTAGCGGGAGTCGGCACAGATACGCAGTATTTT. Its translation is CASSSTLAGVGTDTQYF.

The chain recombines TRBV2 with TRBJ2-7, with TRBD1 matching 11 bases. After removal of 2 bases from V and 2 bases from J, the junction contained 2 bases not matched to a gene. The V gene's germline CDR1 is SNHLY and CDR2 FYNNEI. This CDR3 region has 15 residues. CDR3 DNA sequence: TGTGCCAGCAGTGAACAGGGACAGGGGGCCTACGAGCAGTACTTC. It specifies CASSEQGQGAYEQYF. Using reference TRBV2 and TRBJ2-7 for the parts outside the CDR3, the full variable domain is EPEVTQTPSHQVTQMGQEVILRCVPISNHLYFYWYRQILGQKVEFLVSFYNNEISEKSEIFDDQFSVERPDGSNFTLKIRSTKLEDSAMYFCASSEQGQGAYEQYFGPGTRLTVT.

The chain recombines TRBV7-8 with TRBJ1-6; TRBD1 matches at 7 bases. Trimming at V came to 3 bases and at J to 6 bases, leaving 8 bases not matched to a gene. The CDR3 spans 16 residues. Germline values: CDR1 SGHVS, CDR2 FQNEAQ. CDR3 DNA: TGTGCCAGCAGCTTCGTATCTGGGACAGTTAATTCACCCCTCCACTTT. This gives the protein CASSFVSGTVNSPLHF.

The chain employs TRBV24-1 and TRBJ2-3; 7 nucleotides agree with TRBD2. The CDR3 runs 13 residues. Germline-derived CDR1 and CDR2 are KGHDR and SFDVKD. V lost 8 bases to trimming and J lost 2 bases; unmatched junction nucleotides: 3. The CDR3 protein is CATTGTNTDTQYF. DNA of the CDR3: TGTGCCACCACCGGGACTAACACAGATACGCAGTATTTT.

This clone has only one observation. The rearrangement uses TRBV19 and TRBJ2-3, with D possibly TRBD1 on 7 matching bases. CDR1 is LNHDA, CDR2 SQIVND, per germline (reference sequence). The CDR3 has 15 residues. V was trimmed by 7 bases and J by 0 bases, leaving 14 bases between them. CDR3 region: CASTVTGRSTDTQYF. CDR3 DNA: TGTGCCAGTACCGTGACAGGGAGGAGCACAGATACGCAGTATTTT.

The J gene is TRBJ2-7, the V gene TRBV4-1; 10 positions agree with TRBD2. The germline V gene encodes CDR1 MGHRA and CDR2 YSYEKL. Trimming took 2 bases from V and 5 from J; bases not matched to a gene: 9. This CDR3 region has 16 residues. CDR3 amino acids: CASSQPSGSKSDEQYF. CDR3 coding DNA: TGCGCCAGCAGCCAACCTAGCGGGAGTAAGAGCGACGAGCAGTACTTC.

The chain links TRBV5-6 to TRBJ1-2; TRBD1 matches 9 bases. The germline CDR1 and CDR2 sequences are SGHDT and YYEEEE. The CDR3 contains 13 residues. The J segment lost 5 bases and the V segment lost 4 bases, leaving 3 bases of the junction unmatched. The CDR3 reads CASSGQGWYGYTF. DNA of the CDR3: TGTGCCAGCAGCGGACAGGGGTGGTATGGCTACACCTTC.

The chain uses TRBV9 and TRBJ2-7, with TRBD2 as a possible D gene (6 bases). CDR1 and CDR2 (germline): SGDLS, YYNGEE. The CDR3 spans 14 residues. V was trimmed by 3 bases and J by 7 bases, leaving 17 bases between them. Written as DNA, the CDR3 is TGTGCCAGCAGCGCACCCCCCGGCGCGGGGGAGCAGTACTTC. This translates into CASSAPPGAGEQYF.

This chain uses TRBV7-9 with TRBJ2-1; 7 bases line up with TRBD2. Germline V gene lookup returns CDR1 SEHNR and CDR2 FQNEAQ (reference sequence). The junction had 4 bases not matched to a gene; V was cut back by 5 bases and J by 0 bases. This CDR3 is 15 amino acids long. The CDR3 DNA reads as TGTGCCAGCAGCAGACTAGCTGACTCCTACAATGAGCAGTTCTTC. It is translated as CASSRLADSYNEQFF.

The V and J genes are TRBV7-9 and TRBJ1-2, with 7 bases identical to TRBD1. Looked up from germline, CDR1 is SEHNR and CDR2 is FQNEAQ (reference sequence). The CDR3 has 14 residues. Trimming cost V 6 bases and J 5 bases; bases outside gene matches: 9. CDR3 in DNA: TGTGCCAGCAGACCAACGGGACAGACTTATGGCTACACCTTC. As protein: CASRPTGQTYGYTF.

This chain uses TRBV25-1 with TRBJ1-1; D might be TRBD1 (5 bases). The CDR3 is 14 amino acids. The V gene lost 4 bases and the J gene lost 1 base, with 10 bases spanning the gap. The germline gives CDR1 MGHDK, CDR2 SYGVNS. CDR3 protein: CASSGETGNTEAFF. In DNA form, the CDR3 reads TGTGCCAGCAGTGGGGAAACAGGGAACACTGAAGCTTTCTTT. The complete variable domain, with remaining parts taken from reference TRBV25-1 and TRBJ1-1, reads EADIYQTPRYLVIGTGKKITLECSQTMGHDKMYWYQQDPGMELHLIHYSYGVNSTEKGDLSSESTVSRIRTEHFPLTLESARPSHTSQYLCASSGETGNTEAFFGQGTRLTVV.

The J gene is TRBJ2-6, the V gene TRBV28; D call uncertain. The V and J ends lost 4 bases and 4 bases respectively, with 11 bases between them. Germline V gene sequence: CDR1 MDHEN, CDR2 SYDVKM. The CDR3 extends over 15 amino acids. The DNA of the CDR3 is TGTGCCAGCAGTTCAGGCCCAACCGGGGCCAACGTCCTGACTTTC. Its translation: CASSSGPTGANVLTF.

The J gene is TRBJ1-6, the V gene TRBV7-2; 8 nucleotides agree with TRBD1. V shed 6 bases, J shed 7 bases, and the junction held 8 bases outside the gene matches. This CDR3 contains 15 residues. Germline V gene lookup returns CDR1 SGHTA and CDR2 FQGNSA. In DNA form, the CDR3 reads TGTGCCAGCAGTTTACAGGGGGTGATGAATTCACCCCTCCACTTT. As protein: CASSLQGVMNSPLHF.

The CDR3 DNA reads as TGTGCCAGCAGCCAAGTTGGTGGAAGACTCTCCACAGATACGCAGTATTTT. It yields the protein CASSQVGGRLSTDTQYF. The chain combines TRBV14 with TRBJ2-3; D is uncertain. The CDR3 loop spans 17 amino acids. The germline CDR1 and CDR2 sequences are SGHDN and FVKESK. V lost 1 base, J lost 2 bases, and 16 bases lay in between. Full variable domain (remainder filled in from reference TRBV14 and TRBJ2-3): EAGVTQFPSHSVIEKGQTVTLRCDPISGHDNLYWYRRVMGKEIKFLLHFVKESKQDESGMPNNRFLAERTGGTYSTLKVQPAELEDSGVYFCASSQVGGRLSTDTQYFGPGTRLTVL.

The chain carries TRBV7-9 and TRBJ2-1, with 7 bases matching TRBD1. V lost 6 bases to trimming and J lost 5 bases; unmatched junction nucleotides: 13. The CDR3 totals 16 residues. Germline V lookup: CDR1 SEHNR, CDR2 FQNEAQ (reference sequence). The CDR3 nucleotides read TGTGCCAGCAGTTTTTCACCTGGACAGGTGGACAATGAGCAGTTCTTC. Translating gives CASSFSPGQVDNEQFF.

The CDR3 nucleotides read TGTGCCAGCAGTGCCCGGGACAGGGATTACGAGCAGTACTTC. Protein sequence: CASSARDRDYEQYF. The rearrangement links TRBV28 to TRBJ2-7; TRBD1 aligns across 9 bases. V was clipped by 5 bases and J by 4 bases; unmatched bases: 6. In germline, CDR1 is MDHEN, CDR2 SYDVKM. There are 14 residues in the CDR3. Drawing the rest from reference TRBV28 and TRBJ2-7, the complete variable domain is DVKVTQSSRYLVKRTGEKVFLECVQDMDHENMFWYRQDPGLGLRLIYFSYDVKMKEKGDIPEGYSVSREKKERFSLILESASTNQTSMYLCASSARDRDYEQYFGPGTRLTVT.

V and J are TRBV10-1 and TRBJ2-7; 7 bases line up with TRBD2. The length of the CDR3 is 13 residues. V was pared by 9 bases and J by 2 bases, with 7 bases of the junction left unmatched. Looked up from germline, CDR1 is WNHNN and CDR2 is SYGVQD (reference sequence). DNA of the CDR3: TGCGCCAGTTTACTAGCGCTTCCCTACGAGCAGTACTTC. Translating gives CASLLALPYEQYF.

This clone has only one observation. The rearrangement links TRBV29-1 to TRBJ2-3; 10 nucleotides align to TRBD2. The trim removed 3 bases at V and 3 bases at J, leaving 6 bases unmatched. The CDR3 has 15 residues. Germline V lookup: CDR1 SQVTM, CDR2 ANQGSEA. The CDR3 nucleotides are TGCAGCGTTGACACCCCTAGCGGGAGTACAGATACGCAGTATTTT. It yields the protein CSVDTPSGSTDTQYF.

This clone has just one count. This CDR3 reads CASSPDGNTQYF. As DNA, the CDR3 is TGTGCCAGTAGCCCCGACGGGAATACGCAGTATTTT. This chain joins TRBV19 and TRBJ2-3, with D possibly TRBD2 on 5 matching bases. V was cut by 6 bases and J by 7 bases, with 11 bases left in between. This CDR3 has 12 amino acids. The V gene's germline CDR1 is LNHDA and CDR2 SQIVND (reference sequence).

This chain joins TRBV15 and TRBJ2-4; TRBD1 matches at 8 bases. This CDR3 has 16 amino acids. V shed 5 bases, J shed 0 bases, and the junction held 6 bases outside the gene matches. CDR1 LNHNV and CDR2 YYDKDF come from the germline V gene (reference sequence). CDR3 in DNA: TGTGCCACCAGCCCAGGGGGCCCCGTAGCCAAAAACATTCAGTACTTC. This codes for CATSPGGPVAKNIQYF.

The CDR3 protein is CASSSGVIEKLFF. The CDR3, as DNA: TGTGCCAGCAGTTCAGGGGTCATTGAAAAACTGTTTTTT. The chain couples TRBV12-3 or TRBV12-4 to TRBJ1-4; weak D call: TRBD1 (6 bases). This CDR3 has 13 amino acids. V lost 4 bases and J lost 7, with 10 bases in between.

This CDR3 is CASSYRTTGYGYTF. CDR3 in DNA: TGTGCCAGCAGTTACCGGACGACAGGGTATGGCTACACCTTC. This rearrangement joins TRBV6-5 to TRBJ1-2; 7 nucleotides agree with TRBD1. CDR1 is MNHEY, CDR2 SVGAGI, per germline. V gave up 2 bases and J gave up 5 bases; unmatched junction bases: 5. CDR3 length equals 14 residues.

This rearrangement joins TRBV9 to TRBJ1-4; D possibly corresponds to TRBD1 (6 bases). In germline, CDR1 is SGDLS, CDR2 YYNGEE. The CDR3 has 16 residues. V lost 3 bases, J lost 4 bases, and 16 bases lay in between. The CDR3 coding sequence is TGTGCCAGCAGCGAGGGGGTACGAGGCGGTAATGAAAAACTGTTTTTT. This gives the protein CASSEGVRGGNEKLFF.

This clone was picked up one time. Other nucleotide sequences from this sample produce the same CDR3. The gene calls are TRBV28 and TRBJ1-5; TRBD1 matches at 11 bases. CDR3 length: 15 residues. Trimming removed 5 bases from V and 4 bases from J; junction bases left unmatched: 4. Germline CDR1 MDHEN, CDR2 SYDVKM. The CDR3 DNA reads TGTGCCAGCAGTCCCGGGACAGGGGGAAATCAGCCCCAGCATTTT. As protein: CASSPGTGGNQPQHF.

This clone was counted once. The chain recombines TRBV19 with TRBJ1-5; 11 nucleotides line up with TRBD1. In germline, CDR1 is LNHDA, CDR2 SQIVND (reference sequence). CDR3 size: 16 residues. The ends lost 3 bases at V and 4 bases at J; junction bases unmatched: 5. CDR3 coding DNA: TGTGCCAGTAGTATTTACGGGACAGGGGGTAATCAGCCCCAGCATTTT. The encoded protein is CASSIYGTGGNQPQHF.

The table lists this clone with a count of one. The chain combines TRBV28 with TRBJ2-3; 9 bases align to TRBD2. The CDR3 totals 18 residues. Looked up from germline, CDR1 is MDHEN and CDR2 is SYDVKM. With V trimmed by 3 bases and J by 0 bases, 10 bases remained unmatched. For the CDR3, the DNA is TGTGCCAGCAGTTTGATGCCTAGCGGGGCTCCTAGCACAGATACGCAGTATTTT. It yields the protein CASSLMPSGAPSTDTQYF.